Below, 16 T cell receptor beta chains from the same sample are listed, as sequenced in a study of CD8+CD57+ T cells in acquired aplastic anemia. Genomic DNA constituted the template upon which TCR beta VDJ and CDR3 profiling was performed. TCRdb processed the reads anew with MiXCR; each CDR3 protein has one entry. Among around 170,000 distinct CDR3 sequences listed, under 75% were seen once. The sample comprised sorted CD4+, CD8+, or CD8+CD57+ T cells (not recorded which) from PBMCs. These receptors were taken from a human donor in good health.

This clonotype was seen repeatedly, ten times or more. The V gene is TRBV7-2, the J gene TRBJ2-3; 7 bases are shared with TRBD2. The trim removed 5 bases at V and 0 bases at J, leaving 5 bases unmatched. The CDR3 spans 15 residues. Germline CDR1 SGHTA, CDR2 FQGNSA. CDR3 region: CASSTSGVSTDTQYF. CDR3 nucleotides: TGTGCCAGCAGCACAAGCGGGGTGAGCACAGATACGCAGTATTTT.

The chain couples TRBV24-1 to TRBJ2-3, with 7 bases fitting TRBD1. With 3 bases clipped from V and 8 bases from J, the junction kept 13 bases outside the gene matches. The length of the CDR3 is 16 residues. CDR1 and CDR2 from the germline V gene are KGHDR and SFDVKD. CDR3 nucleotides: TGTGCCACCAGTGATACACGGACAGGTCCCTCGGGTACGCAGTATTTT. Its protein product is CATSDTRTGPSGTQYF.

The chain carries TRBV7-2 and TRBJ2-1; D unresolved. Trimming took 3 bases from V and 7 from J, leaving 7 bases between them. Germline values: CDR1 SGHTA, CDR2 FQGNSA. This CDR3 region has 12 residues. Written as DNA, the CDR3 is TGTGCCAGCAGCTTCGCCTTAAATGAGCAGTTCTTC. This encodes CASSFALNEQFF.

The sample holds many counts of this clonotype. V gene TRBV6-1 combines with J gene TRBJ1-6; tentatively, D is TRBD1 (6 bases). Trimming removed 8 bases at V and 4 bases at J, with 6 bases between. CDR1 MNHNS and CDR2 SASEGT come from the germline V gene. CDR3 length: 12 amino acids. The CDR3 sequence is CASGTYNSPLHF. The DNA of the CDR3 is TGTGCCAGCGGGACATATAATTCACCCCTCCACTTT.

The V and J genes are TRBV11-2 and TRBJ1-6; TRBD1 matches 9 bases. The CDR3 loop spans 14 amino acids. V shed 5 bases and J 10 bases; nucleotides not matched to a gene: 6. Germline V CDR1 and CDR2: SGHAT, FQNNGV. The CDR3 loop is CASSGGQGRSPLHF. In DNA form, the CDR3 reads TGTGCCAGCAGCGGAGGACAGGGGAGATCACCCCTCCACTTT.

This clonotype was seen ten or more times. This sequence joins TRBV7-9 and TRBJ1-2, with 10 bases fitting TRBD1. V lost 4 bases to trimming and J lost 6 bases; unmatched junction nucleotides: 11. The CDR3 is made up of 16 amino acids. Germline CDR1 reads SEHNR; CDR2 reads FQNEAQ (reference sequence). The CDR3 sequence is CASSWPPGQGLDGYTF. CDR3 nucleotides: TGTGCCAGCAGCTGGCCTCCGGGACAGGGGCTAGATGGCTACACCTTC.

This clonotype was detected many times. This rearrangement joins TRBV7-2 to TRBJ2-7; TRBD1 matches 10 bases. The V segment lost 4 bases and the J segment 3 bases; nucleotides outside the gene matches: 9. CDR3 length: 16 amino acids. CDR1 and CDR2 from the germline V gene are SGHTA and FQGNSA. The CDR3 here is CASSSTGTGVNYEQYF. In DNA, the CDR3 is TGTGCCAGCAGCTCAACCGGGACAGGGGTCAACTACGAGCAGTACTTC.

The chain couples TRBV20-1 to TRBJ2-5; 8 nucleotides align to TRBD2. V lost 6 bases to trimming and J lost 1 base; unmatched junction nucleotides: 10. The CDR3 spans 15 residues. Germline V gene data show CDR1 as DFQATT and CDR2 as SNEGSKA (reference sequence). CDR3 protein: CSAGSGGSFQETQYF. The CDR3 DNA reads TGCAGTGCCGGCAGCGGGGGATCCTTCCAAGAGACCCAGTACTTC.

This clonotype came up many times. The rearrangement uses TRBV6-4 and TRBJ2-7, with D possibly matching TRBD2 (5 bases). Germline V lookup: CDR1 MRHNA, CDR2 SNTAGT. The CDR3 is 14 amino acids. V was cut by 7 bases and J by 7 bases, with 20 bases left in between. CDR3 amino acids: CASNTHFPRREQYF. The CDR3 DNA reads TGTGCCAGCAATACCCATTTCCCCAGGAGGGAGCAGTACTTC.

This sequence joins TRBV20-1 and TRBJ2-5, with 8 bases that match TRBD2. J gave up 3 bases and V 3 bases, and 6 bases lay outside the gene matches. This CDR3 has 14 amino acids. The germline gives CDR1 DFQATT, CDR2 SNEGSKA (reference sequence). DNA for the CDR3: TGCAGTGCTAGCATTGGACTAGCCGAAGAGACCCAGTACTTC. Amino acid sequence: CSASIGLAEETQYF.

This sequence joins TRBV24-1 and TRBJ2-3, with 14 positions matching TRBD2. The CDR3 loop spans 15 amino acids. The V gene end was trimmed by 9 bases and the J gene end by 6 bases; junction bases not matched to a gene: 7. Germline V gene data show CDR1 as KGHDR and CDR2 as SFDVKD. CDR3 protein: CATADRLAGGDTQYF. The CDR3 coding sequence is TGTGCCACCGCAGATAGACTAGCGGGAGGGGATACGCAGTATTTT.

This clonotype was seen just once. The chain uses TRBV7-8 and TRBJ2-3; D gene uncertain. CDR3 length equals 15 residues. CDR1 and CDR2 from the germline V gene are SGHVS and FQNEAQ. Trimming stripped 5 bases from V and 3 bases from J, with 15 bases between. The CDR3 region has the DNA TGTGCCAGCAGCGACCGGTTGGAGAGTACAGATACGCAGTATTTT. It translates to CASSDRLESTDTQYF.

The rearrangement links TRBV2 to TRBJ1-5, with D hard to call. V lost 5 bases and J lost 2, with 7 bases in between. Looked up from germline, CDR1 is SNHLY and CDR2 is FYNNEI. The CDR3 sequence is 13 residues long. The CDR3 sequence: CASSTDGNQPQHF. The CDR3 coding sequence is TGTGCCAGCAGTACCGACGGCAATCAGCCCCAGCATTTT.

Many counts were recorded for this clonotype. The V gene is TRBV9, the J gene TRBJ2-3, with TRBD1 identical over 9 bases. The CDR3 is made up of 17 amino acids. Germline CDR1 SGDLS, CDR2 YYNGEE. Trimming at V came to 3 bases and at J to 2 bases, leaving 10 bases not matched to a gene. CDR3 in amino acids: CASSDHPGTGNTDTQYF. The CDR3 coding sequence is TGTGCCAGCAGCGACCACCCCGGGACAGGGAACACAGATACGCAGTATTTT.

This clonotype has a count of ten or more. This chain connects TRBV5-6 to TRBJ2-1, with a possible D match to TRBD2 (6 bases). Germline CDR1 SGHDT, CDR2 YYEEEE. Trimming removed 5 bases from V and 3 bases from J, with 15 bases in between. This CDR3 spans 15 amino acids. The CDR3 coding sequence is TGTGCCAGCAGGACCGGAGGGGTCATCTACAATGAGCAGTTCTTC. Translated: CASRTGGVIYNEQFF.

Regarding this clonotype: A much more abundant neighbour one base away suggests this may be a read error. V usage is TRBV5-6 and J usage is TRBJ2-1; a weak D match, TRBD2 (6 bases). The CDR3 totals 15 residues. Germline V CDR1 and CDR2: SGHDT, YYEEEE. CDR3: CASSLSPSAPNEQLF. CDR3 DNA sequence: TGTGCCAGCAGCTTGTCCCCTAGCGCCCCCAATGAGCAGCTCTTC.